This T cell receptor (beta chain) was found in a study of T cell responses to AZD1222 COVID-19 vaccine (dated by TCRdb to the early 2020s). In the study overall: A total of just over 230 trial participants underwent TCR sequencing, of whom around 200 received two doses of AZD1222 and some 25 received two doses of the MenACWY control vaccine. Trial participants were enrolled by age into 18-55, 56-69 and 70-plus year subgroups, with roughly 160, 29 and 62 TCR-sequenced participants respectively. Study-wide findings and limitations: CD4 TCRs associated with the vaccine covered the entire spike protein, and the dominant responses were in regions 160-218 and 743-854. A significant rise in spike-specific TCR breadth and depth was observed after two AZD1222 doses relative to day 0 and relative to MenACWY recipients. The 56-69-year group was small, and its depth increase did not reach significance, likely because of low power. Reportedly, close to half of the unique spike-specific TCRs recognized epitopes lying outside the regions that are mutated in the B.1.351 and B.1.1.7 variants. Conclusions about previously exposed vaccinees are limited, since just five or six AZD1222 recipients were seropositive for SARS-CoV-2 at baseline. Participants were mostly white British and included more females than males, and it was suggested by the authors that clonal diversity may have been underestimated. Because no samples from the day 14 peak response were available, repertoires could be characterized only after the peak T cell response.

The sample's time point label, in plain terms: baseline before first vaccination. What this sample's treatment or condition label stands for: meningococcal conjugate vaccine given as trial control. Vaccinee samples were obtained from the UK trials COV001 and COV002, which included a single-blind randomized controlled phase 2/3 trial of AZD1222 (ChAdOx1 nCoV-19) in healthy adults. For TCRbeta chain sequencing, PBMC samples from trial participants were taken at day 0 and at day 28 after the second dose. Regarding this clone: Its recognized antigen is unknown. No base quality values were provided; no much bigger clone lies one nucleotide off.

The CDR3 goes from the cysteine to the phenylalanine over 13 residues. Only CDR3 DNA is held: 39 bases, read in frame from base 1. As encoded in the germline V gene (reference sequence), CDR1 is LGHDT while CDR2 is YNNKEL. Trimming costs V 3 bases and J 6 bases, and their ends lie 12 bases apart. The CDR3 regions of human TCRbeta chains were subjected to immunosequencing. As for how the authors treated the data: Repertoire TCRs were checked for matches against a reference library of SARS-CoV-2-specific TCRs that had been generated using the MIRA antigen-specificity platform. Breadth was defined as the fraction of unique TCRs that were SARS-CoV-2-associated, and depth was defined as the fraction of total T cells that were SARS-CoV-2-associated. Using the MIRA data, every spike-specific TCR was mapped to the spike region that the TCR reacted to and assigned to either a CD4 or a CD8 class. Log10-transformed breadth and depth values were compared by one-way ANOVA with Sidak's multiple comparisons tests. TCRdb obtained this table from immuneACCESS and retained in-frame rearrangements with V and J assigned. These tables miss some clones; where compared with another copy, unresolved V genes account for less than half of the shortfall, and the remainder is unexplained. V and J calls and clone size are given by that table; D and trimming were obtained from the DNA. This sample is represented by 57,000 or so clones; approximately 85% of them were singletons. The ten largest clonotypes hold roughly 20% of the sample.

The receptor was isolated from an adult in good health. The sample here was peripheral blood, taken on day 0 of MenACWY control vaccination. The sequence joins TRBV3-1 (or the pseudogene TRBV3-2) to TRBJ2-7; no D gene call is confident. This receptor has the CDR3 CASSHLQTGEQYF. The DNA reads TGTGCCAGCAGCCACCTCCAAACGGGCGAGCAGTACTTC.